A single sample gave rise to the 8 T cell receptor beta chains below, sequenced in a study of T cell changes during pregnancy in multiple sclerosis. The repertoire was sequenced with immunoSEQ multiplex PCR; TCRdb's copy has only in-frame clones and lacks some. The sample lists roughly 63,000 clones, roughly 87% occurring once. The sequenced sample was peripheral blood, obtained in the second trimester of pregnancy. Receptor source: a female donor in good health, enrolled as a control in a pregnancy study.

The V and J genes are TRBV4-2 and TRBJ1-5; 7 bases match TRBD1. Germline CDR1 LGHNA, CDR2 YNFKEQ. V was clipped by 3 bases and J by 3 bases; unmatched bases: 2. This CDR3 has 14 amino acids. The CDR3 loop is CASSQGQFNQPQHF. The CDR3 DNA follows: TGTGCCAGCAGCCAGGGACAGTTCAATCAGCCCCAGCATTTT.

J is TRBJ2-1 and V is TRBV27; 7 bases match TRBD1. Per germline, CDR1 MNHEY and CDR2 SMNVEV (reference sequence). J was trimmed by 7 bases and V by 2 bases; bases with no gene match: 2. The CDR3 length is 13 residues. The CDR3 protein is CASSLGQVNEQFF. The CDR3 DNA sequence: TGTGCCAGCAGTTTAGGACAGGTAAATGAGCAGTTCTTC.

The chain links TRBV6-5 to TRBJ1-2; D uncertain. The CDR3 consists of 15 residues. Trimming left V 0 bases short and J 4 bases short, with 12 bases between. CDR1 is MNHEY, CDR2 SVGAGI, per germline. CDR3 in DNA: TGTGCCAGCAGTTACTCGAGCCCGCCCCGCTATGGCTACACCTTC. It codes for CASSYSSPPRYGYTF.

The V call is TRBV11-2, the J call TRBJ2-7; 10 bases align to TRBD2. The CDR3 has 17 amino acids. Unmatched junction bases numbered 9, after V lost 4 bases and J lost 0 bases. Germline CDR1 is SGHAT and CDR2 is FQNNGV. The CDR3 here is CASSSYRAGGRSYEQYF. The CDR3, as DNA: TGTGCCAGCAGCTCATATAGAGCGGGGGGGCGCTCCTACGAGCAGTACTTC. Using reference TRBV11-2 and TRBJ2-7 for the parts outside the CDR3, the full variable domain is EAGVAQSPRYKIIEKRQSVAFWCNPISGHATLYWYQQILGQGPKLLIQFQNNGVVDDSQLPKDRFSAERLKGVDSTLKIQPAKLEDSAVYLCASSSYRAGGRSYEQYFGPGTRLTVT.

The table lists this clone with a count of one. The chain recombines TRBV2 with TRBJ2-2; tentative D call: TRBD1 (6 bases). Trimming cost V 6 bases and J 3 bases, with 11 bases left between them. Per the germline V gene, CDR1 is SNHLY and CDR2 is FYNNEI. This CDR3 has 14 amino acids. The CDR3 DNA reads TGTGCCAGCAGAGAATACAGGGACACCGGGGAGCTGTTTTTT. It encodes CASREYRDTGELFF.

In DNA, the CDR3 is TGTGCCAGCAGTATCACAGCGAACACTGAAGCTTTCTTT. Translation gives CASSITANTEAFF. V gene TRBV11-2 combines with J gene TRBJ1-1; D gene uncertain. The CDR3 totals 13 residues. Trimming took off 6 bases at V and 1 base at J, with 9 bases between the two ends. Germline V lookup: CDR1 SGHAT, CDR2 FQNNGV.

This clone was observed a single time. The chain employs TRBV11-2 and TRBJ1-3, with 9 bases that match TRBD1. CDR1 and CDR2 from the germline V gene are SGHAT and FQNNGV. V trimming: 3 bases; J trimming: 5 bases; junction bases outside the gene matches: 8. The CDR3 contains 16 residues. The CDR3 region has the DNA TGTGCCAGCAGCTTGGGGGACAGGGTGGTGAGAAACACCATATATTTT. Translation gives CASSLGDRVVRNTIYF.

The chain combines TRBV19 with TRBJ2-7; tentative D call: TRBD1 (5 bases). Looked up from germline, CDR1 is LNHDA and CDR2 is SQIVND (reference sequence). This CDR3 is built from 15 residues. Trimming stripped 6 bases from V and 0 bases from J, with 15 bases between. This CDR3 is CASSPGQGSSYEQYF. DNA for the CDR3: TGTGCCAGTAGCCCCGGTCAGGGATCCTCCTACGAGCAGTACTTC.